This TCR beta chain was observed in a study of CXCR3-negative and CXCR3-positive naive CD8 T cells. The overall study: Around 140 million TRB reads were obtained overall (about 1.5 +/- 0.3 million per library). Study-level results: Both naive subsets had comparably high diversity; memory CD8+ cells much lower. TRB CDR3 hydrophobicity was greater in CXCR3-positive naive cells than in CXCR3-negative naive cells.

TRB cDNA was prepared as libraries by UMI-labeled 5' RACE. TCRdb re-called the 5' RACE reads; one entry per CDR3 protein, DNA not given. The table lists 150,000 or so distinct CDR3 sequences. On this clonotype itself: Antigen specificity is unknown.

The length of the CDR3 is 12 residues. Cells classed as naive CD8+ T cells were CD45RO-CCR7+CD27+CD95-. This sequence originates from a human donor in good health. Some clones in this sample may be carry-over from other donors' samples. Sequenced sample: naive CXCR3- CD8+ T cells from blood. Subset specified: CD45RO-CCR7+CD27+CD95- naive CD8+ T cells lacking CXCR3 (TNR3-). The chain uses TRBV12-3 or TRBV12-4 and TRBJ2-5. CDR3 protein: CASSLVGETQYF.